Each of the 14 T cell receptor beta chains below was sequenced from the same sample in a study of shared clonotypes between healthy human individuals (dated by TCRdb to the early 2020s). Library generation was performed with the immunoSEQ multiplex PCR assay. Held by TCRdb, this immuneACCESS table contains in-frame sequences only and omits some clones. Under half of the omission traces to an unresolved V gene where checked; the cause of the rest is unknown. Present in this sample are 950,000 to 1,100,000 clones, 70% to 80% of which were seen just once. 1.5% of the sample is in the top ten clones. What was sequenced was memory CD4+ T cells sorted from blood. The label giving this sample's cell subset or site can be read as: CD45RA-negative fraction. The source is a man in his late teens or twenties in good health.

The sample holds one count of this clone. The V call is TRBV6-1, the J call TRBJ1-5; D remains ambiguous. V was cut by 6 bases and J by 4 bases, with 16 bases left in between. In germline, CDR1 is MNHNS, CDR2 SASEGT. CDR3 size: 15 residues. This CDR3 reads CASRDGSLGNQPQHF. The CDR3 nucleotides are TGTGCCAGCAGGGACGGATCCTTGGGGAATCAGCCCCAGCATTTT.

The table lists this clone with a count of one. Other DNA variants within this sample encode the same CDR3. This sequence joins TRBV30 and TRBJ2-3; D unclear. The V end was cut by 0 bases, the J end by 6 bases, with 7 bases between. The CDR3 is made up of 12 amino acids. Germline V gives CDR1 GTSNPN, CDR2 SVGIG (reference sequence). The CDR3 spells CAWSVLSDTQYF. The CDR3 DNA follows: TGTGCCTGGAGTGTACTCTCCGATACGCAGTATTTT.

The chain couples TRBV10-2 to TRBJ2-2, with D unclear. This CDR3 is 15 amino acids long. Germline V lookup: CDR1 WSHSY, CDR2 SAAADI. Trimming removed 10 bases from V and 7 bases from J, with 22 bases in between. The CDR3 DNA reads as TGCGCCACCTCGGACGGAATGAAGGTCATCGGGGAGCTGTTTTTT. As protein: CATSDGMKVIGELFF.

The chain links TRBV6-1 to TRBJ1-2; D gene unclear. With 1 base removed from V and 8 bases from J, the gap between germline ends came to 8 bases. This CDR3 is 12 amino acids long. The germline gives CDR1 MNHNS, CDR2 SASEGT. The CDR3 region is CASSEEGFGYTF. The CDR3 DNA reads as TGTGCCAGCAGTGAAGAAGGGTTCGGCTACACCTTC.

This clone has more than one count but fewer than ten. The genes are TRBV11-2 and TRBJ1-1; D uncertain. The germline V gene has CDR1 SGHAT and CDR2 FQNNGV. Trimming pared 1 base from V and 1 base from J, leaving 7 bases between. CDR3 length: 14 residues. The CDR3 sequence: CASSLVPGNTEAFF. The CDR3 DNA reads as TGTGCCAGCAGCTTAGTACCGGGGAACACTGAAGCTTTCTTT.

The chain uses TRBV28 and TRBJ2-1; 8 nucleotides align to TRBD2. V shed 6 bases, J shed 6 bases, and the junction held 10 bases outside the gene matches. Germline V lookup: CDR1 MDHEN, CDR2 SYDVKM. The CDR3 totals 15 residues. The CDR3 spells CASSTGAGGRNEQFF. The CDR3 bases are TGTGCCAGCAGCACGGGGGCGGGGGGTCGCAATGAGCAGTTCTTC.

The chain is built from TRBV27 and TRBJ1-1, with no clear D. Trimming stripped 0 bases from V and 2 bases from J, with 10 bases between. Germline V gene sequence: CDR1 MNHEY, CDR2 SMNVEV (reference sequence). This CDR3 is 15 amino acids long. The CDR3: CASSLSGGFNTEAFF. The CDR3 DNA follows: TGTGCCAGCAGTTTATCGGGCGGGTTTAACACTGAAGCTTTCTTT.

The rearrangement joins TRBV7-2 to TRBJ2-3; D not certain. The CDR3 is made up of 13 amino acids. Germline V gene lookup returns CDR1 SGHTA and CDR2 FQGNSA. V was clipped by 3 bases and J by 5 bases, with 9 bases between them. In nucleotides, the CDR3 is TGTGCCAGCAGCTTGGTGTTTGAAGATACGCAGTATTTT. The encoded protein is CASSLVFEDTQYF. Complete variable domain (other parts from reference TRBV7-2 and TRBJ2-3): GAGVSQSPSNKVTEKGKDVELRCDPISGHTALYWYRQSLGQGLEFLIYFQGNSAPDKSGLPSDRFSAERTGGSVSTLTIQRTQQEDSAVYLCASSLVFEDTQYFGPGTRLTVL.

This clone was counted once. The chain couples TRBV11-2 to TRBJ2-1, with 7 positions matching TRBD1. This CDR3 is 15 amino acids long. CDR1 is SGHAT and CDR2 is FQNNGV in the germline V gene. The V segment lost 4 bases and the J segment 10 bases; nucleotides outside the gene matches: 13. The chain's CDR3 is CASSSPQNRGGEQFF. The CDR3 bases are TGTGCCAGCAGCTCACCCCAAAACAGGGGCGGCGAGCAGTTCTTC.

The V call is TRBV6-1, the J call TRBJ2-3; D is possibly TRBD1 (6 bases). The germline V gene encodes CDR1 MNHNS and CDR2 SASEGT. The CDR3 extends over 14 amino acids. Trimming stripped 3 bases from V and 6 bases from J, with 13 bases between. CDR3 sequence: CASSDNRVGDTQYF. The CDR3 DNA is TGTGCCAGCAGTGACAACAGGGTAGGGGATACGCAGTATTTT.

This clone has just a few counts. The chain couples TRBV11-1 to TRBJ2-3, with TRBD1 matching 8 bases. Losses at the gene ends were 2 bases for V and 1 base for J; bases not matched to a gene: 5. CDR1 is SGHAT, CDR2 FQDESV, per germline (reference sequence). The CDR3 sequence is 16 residues long. In DNA, the CDR3 is TGTGCCAGCAGCTTACAGGGGGGACAGGGCACAGATACGCAGTATTTT. Its translation is CASSLQGGQGTDTQYF.

This sequence joins TRBV7-2 and TRBJ2-7, with D unclear. This CDR3 has 15 amino acids. Looked up from germline, CDR1 is SGHTA and CDR2 is FQGNSA. V lost 5 bases, J lost 5 bases, and 19 bases lay in between. CDR3 residues: CASSLATSTRDEQYF. For the CDR3, the DNA is TGTGCCAGCAGCCTCGCGACTTCTACAAGGGACGAGCAGTACTTC.

This sequence joins TRBV5-4 and TRBJ2-3; D uncertain. From germline, CDR1 is SGHNT and CDR2 YYREEE (reference sequence). V was pared by 4 bases and J by 1 base, with 16 bases between. This CDR3 has 16 amino acids. The CDR3 DNA reads as TGTGCCAGCAGCGTCCAGGTTCCCGGTGGCACAGATACGCAGTATTTT. This codes for CASSVQVPGGTDTQYF.

In its sample, this clone was seen a few times. V usage is TRBV5-6 and J usage is TRBJ1-2; 7 bases fit TRBD1. This CDR3 region has 14 residues. With V trimmed by 3 bases and J by 1 base, 3 bases remained unmatched. Germline CDR1 and CDR2: SGHDT and YYEEEE. The CDR3 DNA reads as TGTGCCAGCAGCTCCGGACAGGTTAACTATGGCTACACCTTC. Amino acid sequence: CASSSGQVNYGYTF.